Following are 28 T cell receptor beta chains from one sample sequenced in a study of OX40 agonist ivuxolimab in advanced cancers. Libraries were prepared by immunoSEQ multiplex PCR; TCRdb keeps only in-frame clonotypes and omits some of them. The sample records approximately 100,000 clones, roughly 90% being singletons. This material consisted of CD4+ or CD8+ T cells sorted from blood, taken in a trial of the OX40 agonist ivuxolimab. The receptors shown here come from an adult with an advanced solid tumor such as melanoma, head and neck, liver or kidney cancer.

This sequence joins TRBV28 and TRBJ2-3, with D maybe TRBD1 (6 bases). Per germline, CDR1 MDHEN and CDR2 SYDVKM. Trimming took off 8 bases at V and 5 bases at J, with 20 bases between the two ends. The CDR3 covers 15 residues. CDR3 nucleotide sequence: TGTGCCAGCGGTCCGGCAGGGGCCTCGGGAGATACGCAGTATTTT. It is translated as CASGPAGASGDTQYF.

The chain joins TRBV10-2 to TRBJ2-7; maybe TRBD2 (6 bases). The germline CDR1 and CDR2 sequences are WSHSY and SAAADI. This CDR3 is built from 13 residues. V was cut by 6 bases and J by 0 bases, with 9 bases left in between. The CDR3 DNA is TGCGCCAGCAGGGGGACTCTCTCCTACGAGCAGTACTTC. Amino acids: CASRGTLSYEQYF.

The rearrangement links TRBV7-2 to TRBJ1-1; weak D call: TRBD1 (5 bases). In germline, CDR1 is SGHTA, CDR2 FQGNSA. This CDR3 spans 16 amino acids. V was cut by 5 bases and J by 7 bases, with 23 bases left in between. The CDR3 sequence: CASSTPLGGNIHEAFF. CDR3 nucleotide sequence: TGTGCCAGCAGCACCCCGCTGGGGGGAAATATACATGAAGCTTTCTTT.

The chain has TRBV29-1 and TRBJ2-1; no definite D call. CDR1 is SQVTM and CDR2 is ANQGSEA in the germline V gene. The germline V and J ends were trimmed by 4 bases and 4 bases, with 8 bases remaining between them. CDR3 length equals 12 residues. The CDR3 spells CSVGNRYNEQFF. CDR3 sequence (DNA): TGCAGCGTTGGAAACAGATACAATGAGCAGTTCTTC.

A single count supports this clone. Here the CDR3 DNA reads TGTGCCAGCAGTGGGTCTGGGTTCGACACTGAAGCTTTCTTT. This encodes CASSGSGFDTEAFF. J is TRBJ1-1 and V is TRBV2; the D is unclear. The V gene's germline CDR1 is SNHLY and CDR2 FYNNEI. The CDR3 spans 14 residues. Trimming pared 4 bases from V and 3 bases from J, leaving 12 bases between. Full variable domain (outside the CDR3, taken from reference TRBV2 and TRBJ1-1): EPEVTQTPSHQVTQMGQEVILRCVPISNHLYFYWYRQILGQKVEFLVSFYNNEISEKSEIFDDQFSVERPDGSNFTLKIRSTKLEDSAMYFCASSGSGFDTEAFFGQGTRLTVV.

The rearrangement links TRBV14 to TRBJ1-2; D might be TRBD1 (5 bases). This CDR3 comprises 12 residues. Germline CDR1 SGHDN, CDR2 FVKESK. V lost 5 bases and J 5 bases, leaving 9 bases between the germline ends. For the CDR3, the DNA is TGTGCCAGCAGCTTCCAGGGATATGGCTACACCTTC. Its translation: CASSFQGYGYTF.

Here the CDR3 DNA reads TGTGCCAGCAGCTTAGCGATCTCAGGGGGGTCCCAGCCCCAGCATTTT. Translation: CASSLAISGGSQPQHF. This rearrangement joins TRBV7-9 to TRBJ1-5; the match to TRBD1 covers 7 bases. V lost 0 bases to trimming and J lost 7 bases; unmatched junction nucleotides: 9. CDR3 length: 16 amino acids. Germline CDR1 is SEHNR and CDR2 is FQNEAQ (reference sequence).

The V gene is TRBV6-6, the J gene TRBJ2-1; D is perhaps TRBD1 (6 bases). V was clipped by 7 bases and J by 7 bases, with 14 bases between them. The CDR3 is 13 residues long. CDR1 MNHNY and CDR2 SVGAGI come from the germline V gene (reference sequence). The CDR3 spells CASTNRVWNEQFF. CDR3 in DNA: TGTGCCAGCACAAACAGGGTCTGGAATGAGCAGTTCTTC.

V and J are TRBV6-1 and TRBJ2-3; tentatively, D is TRBD2 (5 bases). The germline CDR1 and CDR2 sequences are MNHNS and SASEGT. V was shortened by 3 bases and J by 3 bases, with 7 bases between the two germline ends. This CDR3 spans 13 amino acids. As DNA, the CDR3 is TGTGCCAGCAGTGAGCGGGTTACAGATACGCAGTATTTT. It yields the protein CASSERVTDTQYF.

This clone was recorded once. J is TRBJ2-5 and V is TRBV7-2, with 12 nucleotides matching TRBD1. Losses at the gene ends were 3 bases for V and 5 bases for J; bases not matched to a gene: 13. CDR1 is SGHTA, CDR2 FQGNSA, per germline. CDR3 length equals 18 residues. Written as DNA, the CDR3 is TGTGCCAGCAGCTTGACCACCGCCGGGACAGGGGGCGCCGAGACCCAGTACTTC. Translating gives CASSLTTAGTGGAETQYF.

This chain connects TRBV6-5 to TRBJ2-7; a weak D match, TRBD1 (7 bases). The CDR3 has 15 residues. Trimming left V 0 bases short and J 3 bases short, with 12 bases between. Germline CDR1 MNHEY, CDR2 SVGAGI. The CDR3: CASSYSQGGYYEQYF. In DNA, the CDR3 is TGTGCCAGCAGTTACTCGCAGGGGGGCTACTACGAGCAGTACTTC.

This clone was detected many times. V is TRBV11-2 and J is TRBJ1-6, with D perhaps matching TRBD1 (5 bases). The ends were cut back, 1 base at V and 10 bases at J, with 8 bases in the middle. The CDR3 length is 13 residues. CDR1 and CDR2 from the germline V gene are SGHAT and FQNNGV. The CDR3 DNA reads TGTGCCAGCAGCTTAGCCAGGGAATCACCCCTCCACTTT. It specifies CASSLARESPLHF.

There are a few counts of this clone. The rearrangement joins TRBV7-9 to TRBJ1-2, with D unclear. The CDR3 is made up of 12 amino acids. Trimming stripped 5 bases from V and 0 bases from J, with 4 bases between. Per the germline V gene, CDR1 is SEHNR and CDR2 is FQNEAQ (reference sequence). CDR3 protein: CASSASNYGYTF. The DNA of the CDR3 is TGTGCCAGCAGCGCTTCTAACTATGGCTACACCTTC.

V is TRBV19 and J is TRBJ2-1, with 10 bases lining up with TRBD2. The CDR3 contains 13 residues. Germline trimming cut 6 bases from V and 6 bases from J; bases unmatched to any gene: 2. The germline V gene has CDR1 LNHDA and CDR2 SQIVND (reference sequence). The CDR3 region has the DNA TGTGCCAGTAGGAGCGGGGGGGCCAATGAGCAGTTCTTC. It translates to CASRSGGANEQFF. The variable domain in full, with the rest retrieved from reference TRBV19 and TRBJ2-1, is DGGITQSPKYLFRKEGQNVTLSCEQNLNHDAMYWYRQDPGQGLRLIYYSQIVNDFQKGDIAEGYSVSREKKESFPLTVTSAQKNPTAFYLCASRSGGANEQFFGPGTRLTVL.

The rearrangement uses TRBV25-1 and TRBJ2-7; unclear D gene. V lost 5 bases and J lost 3, with 17 bases in between. The CDR3 totals 15 residues. The germline gives CDR1 MGHDK, CDR2 SYGVNS. The CDR3 region has the DNA TGTGCCAGCAGTCTTGGCCTGGGGTATCACTACGAGCAGTACTTC. Translated: CASSLGLGYHYEQYF.

The rearrangement joins TRBV9 to TRBJ2-7; 12 bases are shared with TRBD2. The CDR3 loop spans 17 amino acids. From germline, CDR1 is SGDLS and CDR2 YYNGEE. With V trimmed by 0 bases and J by 7 bases, 11 bases remained unmatched. CDR3 amino acids: CASSVELRTSGAKEQYF. The CDR3 DNA is TGTGCCAGCAGCGTAGAGCTCCGGACTAGCGGGGCCAAGGAGCAGTACTTC.

The gene calls are TRBV19 and TRBJ2-7; D gene unclear. V lost 1 base to trimming and J lost 3 bases, with 13 bases between them. Germline CDR1 and CDR2: LNHDA and SQIVND (reference sequence). This CDR3 comprises 15 residues. CDR3 in DNA: TGTGCCAGTAGTATAGGGCAGGCGGCCCTCTACGAGCAGTACTTC. Translated: CASSIGQAALYEQYF.

The J gene is TRBJ2-3, the V gene TRBV5-6; D unclear. The CDR3 is 13 amino acids. V was shortened by 6 bases and J by 1 base, with 9 bases between the two germline ends. The germline gives CDR1 SGHDT, CDR2 YYEEEE. CDR3 DNA: TGTGCCAGCACACGCGTGGGCACAGATACGCAGTATTTT. This encodes CASTRVGTDTQYF.

Written as DNA, the CDR3 is TGTGCCAGCAGTGAAGAAAGGGGGCTAGAGACCCAGTACTTC. It yields the protein CASSEERGLETQYF. The gene calls are TRBV2 and TRBJ2-5, with 7 bases fitting TRBD1. The CDR3 has 14 residues. V dropped 1 base and J dropped 4; count of bases not matched to a gene: 3. Germline V gene data show CDR1 as SNHLY and CDR2 as FYNNEI.

The rearrangement uses TRBV28 and TRBJ2-1, with 10 bases that match TRBD1. The ends lost 8 bases at V and 5 bases at J; junction bases unmatched: 6. The CDR3 runs to 14 residues. Germline V CDR1 and CDR2: MDHEN, SYDVKM. The CDR3 sequence is CASDGTGVDNEQFF. The CDR3 nucleotides read TGTGCCAGCGATGGGACAGGGGTAGACAATGAGCAGTTCTTC.

V and J are TRBV30 and TRBJ2-6; no firm D call. Looked up from germline, CDR1 is GTSNPN and CDR2 is SVGIG (reference sequence). Trimming took 0 bases from V and 4 from J, leaving 7 bases between them. The CDR3 is 14 amino acids. In DNA form, the CDR3 reads TGTGCCTGGAGTGTACAAGGAGGGGCCAACGTCCTGACTTTC. It yields the protein CAWSVQGGANVLTF. The full variable domain, in which reference TRBV30 and TRBJ2-6 provide the parts outside the CDR3, is SQTIHQWPATLVQPVGSPLSLECTVEGTSNPNLYWYRQAAGRGLQLLFYSVGIGQISSEVPQNLSASRPQDRQFILSSKKLLLSDSGFYLCAWSVQGGANVLTFGAGSRLTVL.

The rearrangement links TRBV5-6 to TRBJ1-5, with D perhaps TRBD1 (5 bases). Germline CDR1 reads SGHDT; CDR2 reads YYEEEE. The CDR3 length is 14 residues. The V and J ends lost 4 bases and 16 bases respectively, with 24 bases between them. The CDR3 reads CASSPGPQTTSSHF. The CDR3 DNA sequence: TGTGCCAGCAGCCCGGGACCCCAGACCACCTCGAGCCATTTT.

The genes are TRBV5-1 and TRBJ2-7; 10 bases map to TRBD1. Germline CDR1 is SGHRS and CDR2 is YFSETQ. CDR3 size: 15 residues. Trimming took 4 bases from V and 4 from J; bases not matched to a gene: 8. CDR3 bases: TGCGCCAGCAGCCCCCGGGACAGGGGAGGGTACGAGCAGTACTTC. Translation gives CASSPRDRGGYEQYF.

The chain uses TRBV14 and TRBJ2-5; TRBD1 matches 8 bases. Trimming took 2 bases from V and 5 from J; bases not matched to a gene: 7. The germline V gene encodes CDR1 SGHDN and CDR2 FVKESK. The CDR3 runs to 15 residues. The CDR3 coding sequence is TGTGCCAGCAGCCAACCGGGACAGGCCCTGGAGACCCAGTACTTC. It yields the protein CASSQPGQALETQYF.

The table lists this clone with a count of one. The CDR3 loop reads CASSAGLTSGNTIYF. For the CDR3, the DNA is TGTGCCAGCAGCGCGGGCCTTACCTCTGGAAACACCATATATTTT. This chain joins TRBV9 and TRBJ1-3; no clear D gene. Trimming stripped 3 bases from V and 0 bases from J, with 10 bases between. Germline values: CDR1 SGDLS, CDR2 YYNGEE. CDR3 length: 15 amino acids.

Of note for this clone: The same CDR3 arises from other DNA sequences in this sample as well. The chain carries TRBV18 and TRBJ1-5; D gene unclear. V was shortened by 2 bases and J by 4 bases, with 6 bases between the two germline ends. CDR1 is KGHSH and CDR2 is LQKENI in the germline V gene. The CDR3 sequence is 13 residues long. The CDR3 spells CASSPGENQPQHF. CDR3 sequence (DNA): TGTGCCAGCTCACCAGGCGAAAATCAGCCCCAGCATTTT.

The CDR3 nucleotides read TGCGCCAGCAGCCCGCAAGCCCGGGGGCCCGGAACCTACGAGCAGTACTTC. Translated, it gives CASSPQARGPGTYEQYF. The J gene is TRBJ2-7, the V gene TRBV4-3, with D tentatively TRBD1 or TRBD2 (6 bases each). With 4 bases removed from V and 2 bases from J, the gap between germline ends came to 21 bases. Per germline, CDR1 LGHNA and CDR2 YSLEER. The CDR3 is 17 amino acids.

The chain is built from TRBV11-1 and TRBJ2-3; D possibly corresponds to TRBD1 (6 bases). V gave up 4 bases and J gave up 2 bases, with 10 bases separating them. The CDR3 is made up of 14 amino acids. Germline lookup yields CDR1 SGHAT and CDR2 FQDESV (reference sequence). The CDR3, as DNA: TGTGCCAGCAGCTCACAGGGTTTCACAGATACGCAGTATTTT. This gives the protein CASSSQGFTDTQYF.